The 10 T cell receptor beta chains below come from one sample, sequenced in a study of T cell responses to AZD1222 COVID-19 vaccine. Assay: immunoSEQ multiplex PCR; the TCRdb copy retains only in-frame clones and omits some. The repertoire holds roughly 100,000 clones, with 75% to 90% as singletons. Sequenced material: peripheral blood, taken on day 0 of AZD1222 vaccination. Receptors were obtained from an adult in good health.

The chain couples TRBV24-1 to TRBJ2-7; 8 bases are shared with TRBD1. This CDR3 contains 16 residues. Germline V gene sequence: CDR1 KGHDR, CDR2 SFDVKD. V gave up 7 bases and J gave up 0 bases; unmatched junction bases: 10. CDR3 in amino acids: CATRIDRGRSSYEQYF. In DNA form, the CDR3 reads TGTGCCACCAGGATAGACAGGGGCCGGAGCTCCTACGAGCAGTACTTC.

The V gene is TRBV5-4, the J gene TRBJ2-5, with unresolved D. The germline gives CDR1 SGHNT, CDR2 YYREEE (reference sequence). Trimming took off 1 base at V and 5 bases at J, with 6 bases between the two ends. The CDR3 has 12 amino acids. The CDR3 coding sequence is TGTGCCAGCAGCTTGCTTAGCGAGACCCAGTACTTC. The encoded protein is CASSLLSETQYF.

The J gene is TRBJ1-1, the V gene TRBV19; TRBD1 matches at 9 bases. Looked up from germline, CDR1 is LNHDA and CDR2 is SQIVND (reference sequence). The CDR3 spans 14 residues. Trimming cost V 5 bases and J 5 bases; bases outside gene matches: 6. Here the CDR3 reads CASSPTGGRTEAFF. The DNA for the CDR3 is TGTGCCAGTAGTCCTACAGGGGGCCGAACTGAAGCTTTCTTT. The full variable domain, with the rest looked up from reference TRBV19 and TRBJ1-1, is DGGITQSPKYLFRKEGQNVTLSCEQNLNHDAMYWYRQDPGQGLRLIYYSQIVNDFQKGDIAEGYSVSREKKESFPLTVTSAQKNPTAFYLCASSPTGGRTEAFFGQGTRLTVV.

V usage is TRBV10-1 and J usage is TRBJ2-7; unclear D gene. CDR3 length: 12 residues. Germline-derived CDR1 and CDR2 are WNHNN and SYGVQD (reference sequence). V shed 3 bases and J shed 7 bases, with 10 bases lying between them. CDR3 in amino acids: CASSDYRTEQYF. CDR3 DNA: TGCGCCAGCAGTGATTACAGAACAGAGCAGTACTTC.

This clone occurred once. The chain couples TRBV3-1 (or the pseudogene TRBV3-2) to TRBJ1-5; D gene unclear. CDR3 length equals 15 residues. V shed 0 bases and J shed 6 bases, with 12 bases lying between them. In germline, CDR1 is LGHDT, CDR2 YNNKEL (reference sequence). CDR3 DNA sequence: TGTGCCAGCAGCCAAGAGGCGGGGTCGGTTCAGCCCCAGCATTTT. Its protein is CASSQEAGSVQPQHF.

J is TRBJ2-1 and V is TRBV14, with TRBD2 identical over 7 bases. The trim removed 4 bases at V and 4 bases at J, leaving 7 bases unmatched. The CDR3 contains 15 residues. The V gene's germline CDR1 is SGHDN and CDR2 FVKESK. The CDR3 loop reads CASSRGLVRYNEQFF. The DNA of the CDR3 is TGTGCCAGCAGCCGAGGACTAGTTCGGTACAATGAGCAGTTCTTC.

The rearrangement joins TRBV7-3 to TRBJ2-7; 7 positions agree with TRBD1. V lost 5 bases, J lost 0 bases, and 4 bases stayed unmatched. Germline CDR1 is SGHTA and CDR2 is FQGTGA. The CDR3 totals 14 residues. The CDR3 loop reads CASSQYRGSYEQYF. The CDR3 coding sequence is TGTGCCAGCAGCCAGTACAGGGGCTCCTACGAGCAGTACTTC.

The rearrangement links TRBV28 to TRBJ1-2; D is possibly TRBD1 (6 bases). CDR1 is MDHEN, CDR2 SYDVKM, per germline. Trimming took 1 base from V and 8 from J, leaving 17 bases between them. The CDR3 sequence is 15 residues long. The CDR3 sequence is CASSLLASGTKGYTF. The CDR3 nucleotides are TGTGCCAGCAGTTTATTGGCCTCCGGGACAAAAGGCTACACCTTC.

The chain is built from TRBV7-2 and TRBJ2-2; D is uncertain. CDR1 is SGHTA, CDR2 FQGNSA, per germline. V was cut by 3 bases and J by 2 bases, with 13 bases left in between. CDR3 length: 16 amino acids. The CDR3 nucleotides are TGTGCCAGCAGCTTGGGTGACGGTGTCAACACCGGGGAGCTGTTTTTT. It translates to CASSLGDGVNTGELFF.

The J gene is TRBJ1-5, the V gene TRBV11-2, with TRBD1 as a possible D gene (5 bases). In germline, CDR1 is SGHAT, CDR2 FQNNGV. The CDR3 totals 15 residues. The V end was cut by 5 bases, the J end by 3 bases, with 14 bases between. The CDR3 region is CASSPGREDNQPQHF. The CDR3 DNA follows: TGTGCCAGCAGCCCGGGCAGGGAAGACAATCAGCCCCAGCATTTT.